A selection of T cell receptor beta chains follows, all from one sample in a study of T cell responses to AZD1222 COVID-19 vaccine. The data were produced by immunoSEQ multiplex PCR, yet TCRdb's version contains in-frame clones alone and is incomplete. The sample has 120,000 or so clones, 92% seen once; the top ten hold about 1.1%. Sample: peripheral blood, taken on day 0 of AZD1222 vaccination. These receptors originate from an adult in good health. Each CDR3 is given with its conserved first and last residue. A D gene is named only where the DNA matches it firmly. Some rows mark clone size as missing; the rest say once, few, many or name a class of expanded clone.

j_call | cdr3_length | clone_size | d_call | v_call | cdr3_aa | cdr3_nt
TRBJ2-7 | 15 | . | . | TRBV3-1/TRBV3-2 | CASSQVSYSSVEQYF | TGTGCCAGCAGCCAAGTCTCCTATTCCAGTGTCGAGCAGTACTTC
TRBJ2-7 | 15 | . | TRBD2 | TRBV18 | CASSSQRGGYSEQYF | TGTGCCAGCTCGTCCCAGCGGGGGGGATACAGCGAGCAGTACTTC
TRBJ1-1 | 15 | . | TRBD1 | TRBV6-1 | CASSEAGTGGTEAFF | TGTGCCAGCAGTGAAGCCGGGACAGGGGGCACTGAAGCTTTCTTT
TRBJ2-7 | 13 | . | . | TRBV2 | CASRRTSPYEQYF | TGTGCCAGCAGGCGTACTAGCCCCTACGAGCAGTACTTC
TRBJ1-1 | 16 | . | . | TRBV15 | CATTPAPDPLDTEAFF | TGTGCCACCACCCCAGCCCCAGACCCCCTGGACACTGAAGCTTTCTTT
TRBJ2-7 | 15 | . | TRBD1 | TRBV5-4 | CASSSPGTGGDEQYF | TGTGCCAGCAGCTCTCCCGGGACAGGGGGCGACGAGCAGTACTTC
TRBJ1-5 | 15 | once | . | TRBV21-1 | CASSNGGRCNQPQHF | TGTGCCAGCAGCAATGGGGGACGGTGCAATCAGCCCCAGCATTTT
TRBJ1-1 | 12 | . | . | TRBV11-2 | CASSHYRERAFF | TGTGCCAGCAGCCATTACAGGGAGCGGGCTTTCTTT
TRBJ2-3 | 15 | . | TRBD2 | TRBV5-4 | CASSRRLADTDTQYF | TGTGCCAGCAGCAGGCGACTAGCGGACACAGATACGCAGTATTTT
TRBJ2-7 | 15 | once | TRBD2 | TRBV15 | CATSIGTGGPYEQYF | TGTGCCACCAGCATCGGGACGGGAGGGCCCTACGAGCAGTACTTC
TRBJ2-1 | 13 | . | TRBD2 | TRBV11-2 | CASSLVNSGRKFF | TGTGCCAGCAGCTTAGTAAATAGCGGGAGGAAGTTCTTC
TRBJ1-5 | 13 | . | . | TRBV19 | CASSPTRDQPQHF | TGTGCCAGTAGCCCCACGCGTGATCAGCCCCAGCATTTT
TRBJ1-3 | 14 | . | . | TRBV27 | CASSLGPSGNTIYF | TGTGCCAGCAGTTTGGGGCCCTCTGGAAACACCATATATTTT
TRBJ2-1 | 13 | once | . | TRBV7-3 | CASSPGPDNEQFF | TGTGCCAGCAGCCCCGGACCTGACAATGAGCAGTTCTTC
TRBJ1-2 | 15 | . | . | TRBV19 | CASSVRAKGDYGYTF | TGTGCCAGTAGTGTTCGGGCCAAAGGGGACTATGGCTACACCTTC
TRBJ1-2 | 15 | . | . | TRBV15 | CATSREVRSSYGYTF | TGTGCCACCAGCAGAGAAGTAAGGTCGTCCTATGGCTACACCTTC
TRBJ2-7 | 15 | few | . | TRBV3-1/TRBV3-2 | CASSQVGASSYEQYF | TGTGCCAGCAGCCAAGTCGGGGCGAGCTCCTACGAGCAGTACTTC
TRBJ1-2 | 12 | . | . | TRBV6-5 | CASRGQLGGYTF | TGTGCCAGCAGAGGACAGTTGGGGGGCTACACCTTC
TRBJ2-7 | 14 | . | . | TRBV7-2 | CASSPQAERYEQYF | TGTGCCAGCAGCCCGCAAGCGGAGAGATACGAGCAGTACTTC
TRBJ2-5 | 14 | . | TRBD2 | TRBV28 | CASAIIAGKETQYF | TGTGCCAGCGCCATAATAGCGGGAAAAGAGACCCAGTACTTC
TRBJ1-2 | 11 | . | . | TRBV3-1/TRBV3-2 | CASSQNRGYTF | TGTGCCAGCAGCCAGAACAGGGGCTACACCTTC
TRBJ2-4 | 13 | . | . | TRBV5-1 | CASSFDSENIQYF | TGCGCCAGCAGCTTTGACAGCGAAAACATTCAGTACTTC
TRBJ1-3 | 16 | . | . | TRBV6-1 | CASSEEVWSSGNTIYF | TGTGCCAGCAGTGAAGAGGTCTGGAGCTCTGGAAACACCATATATTTT
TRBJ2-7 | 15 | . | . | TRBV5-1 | CASSLLRQVAGEQYF | TGCGCCAGCAGCTTGTTAAGGCAGGTCGCTGGAGAGCAGTACTTC
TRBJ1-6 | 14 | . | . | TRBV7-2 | CASSLPYNGSPLHF | TGTGCCAGCAGCCTACCCTATAACGGTTCACCCCTCCACTTT
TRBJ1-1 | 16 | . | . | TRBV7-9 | CASSPGRWGLRSEAFF | TGTGCCAGCAGCCCGGGGAGGTGGGGGCTGAGGAGTGAAGCTTTCTTT